These 7 T cell receptor beta chains were all obtained from the same sample, sequenced in a study of T cell responses to AZD1222 COVID-19 vaccine. The table came from immunoSEQ multiplex PCR; TCRdb's copy has only in-frame clones and leaves some out. This sample carries about 81,000 clones, approximately 86% of them seen once, and the ten largest clones take about 6%. The source material was peripheral blood, sampled 28 days after the second AZD1222 dose. Receptor source: an adult who received the AZD1222 COVID-19 vaccine.

DNA of the CDR3: TGTGCCAGCAGTTCAGCGGGAGCTAGCACAGATACGCAGTATTTT. It encodes CASSSAGASTDTQYF. J is TRBJ2-3 and V is TRBV7-8; TRBD2 aligns across 8 bases. The V segment lost 6 bases and the J segment 0 bases; nucleotides outside the gene matches: 5. The CDR3 covers 15 residues. The germline gives CDR1 SGHVS, CDR2 FQNEAQ.

This clone is a singleton in its sample. DNA of the CDR3: TGTGCCAGCAGCTTAGGGGTCCCGGCATATGAGCAGTTCTTC. This sequence encodes CASSLGVPAYEQFF. This chain joins TRBV7-2 and TRBJ2-1, with D uncertain. The germline gives CDR1 SGHTA, CDR2 FQGNSA. The CDR3 contains 14 residues. With 1 base removed from V and 8 bases from J, the gap between germline ends came to 12 bases.

The chain has TRBV7-3 and TRBJ2-1; TRBD2 matches 7 bases. The germline gives CDR1 SGHTA, CDR2 FQGTGA. Losses at the gene ends were 3 bases for V and 6 bases for J; bases not matched to a gene: 2. The CDR3 totals 13 residues. The CDR3 nucleotides read TGTGCCAGCAGCTTGGGACTAACCAATGAGCAGTTCTTC. Translating it yields CASSLGLTNEQFF.

The V call is TRBV27, the J call TRBJ1-2, with D tentatively TRBD1 (6 bases). V gave up 0 bases and J gave up 7 bases, with 9 bases separating them. CDR3 length equals 13 residues. Looked up from germline, CDR1 is MNHEY and CDR2 is SMNVEV (reference sequence). The CDR3 spells CASSLSGTFGYTF. In DNA, the CDR3 is TGTGCCAGCAGTTTATCCGGGACATTTGGCTACACCTTC.

The chain couples TRBV3-1 (or the pseudogene TRBV3-2) to TRBJ2-7; weak D call: TRBD2 (5 bases). The germline CDR1 and CDR2 sequences are LGHDT and YNNKEL (reference sequence). V lost 0 bases to trimming and J lost 6 bases, with 15 bases between them. CDR3 size: 15 residues. The CDR3 sequence is CASSQDVLAFAEQYF. In DNA form, the CDR3 reads TGTGCCAGCAGCCAAGATGTCCTAGCATTTGCCGAGCAGTACTTC.

The chain links TRBV15 to TRBJ2-5; D is undetermined. Trimming removed 0 bases from V and 0 bases from J, with 8 bases in between. The CDR3 runs to 15 residues. Per germline, CDR1 LNHNV and CDR2 YYDKDF (reference sequence). The CDR3 DNA is TGTGCCACCAGCAGAGATCGGCTTAACCAAGAGACCCAGTACTTC. Encoded protein: CATSRDRLNQETQYF.

This clone was seen a few times. The chain couples TRBV5-1 to TRBJ2-7, with D maybe TRBD2 (5 bases). The CDR3 is 16 residues long. V was cut by 4 bases and J by 3 bases, with 20 bases left in between. The germline CDR1 and CDR2 sequences are SGHRS and YFSETQ. The chain's CDR3 is CASSNLPGTSFYEQYF. The CDR3 bases are TGCGCCAGCAGCAATCTACCGGGAACCTCCTTCTACGAGCAGTACTTC.